Below are 30 T cell receptor beta chains sequenced from a single sample in a study of spatial heterogeneity in lung cancer. Study-level results: Intratumoral expanded alpha and beta TCR counts were found to track tumor mutation counts.

In TCRdb, the 5' RACE reads were re-called with MiXCR into one record per CDR3 protein. This table holds 20,000 to 25,000 distinct CDR3 sequences, under 6.5% found once. No antigen has been identified for these receptors. Sample time point: sample taken at primary tumor resection. The sequenced sample was lung tumor tissue, obtained at surgery. The receptors were sampled from a male donor with early-stage non-small cell lung cancer.

This clonotype is medium-sized by share. V gene TRBV20-1 combines with J gene TRBJ2-3; 9 bases match TRBD1. This CDR3 is built from 14 residues. Germline V gene lookup returns CDR1 DFQATT and CDR2 SNEGSKA (reference sequence). After removal of 7 bases from V and 5 bases from J, the junction contained 10 bases not matched to a gene. CDR3 loop: CSVCRDRGIDTQYF. The CDR3, as DNA: TGCAGTGTCTGTCGTGACAGGGGGATAGATACGCAGTATTTT.

The chain employs TRBV7-2 and TRBJ2-3; TRBD2 is a possible D gene (6 bases). V gave up 0 bases and J gave up 2 bases, with 9 bases separating them. Germline V gives CDR1 SGHTA, CDR2 FQGNSA. The CDR3 has 15 amino acids. The CDR3 nucleotides read TGTGCCAGCAGCTTAGCGGGAGGTGACACAGATACGCAGTATTTT. It yields the protein CASSLAGGDTDTQYF.

This clonotype was seen many times. The J gene is TRBJ2-2, the V gene TRBV20-1, with D unresolved. V was cut by 0 bases and J by 0 bases, with 14 bases left in between. Germline CDR1 and CDR2: DFQATT and SNEGSKA (reference sequence). CDR3 length equals 17 residues. CDR3 coding DNA: TGCAGTGCTAGAGATCTTAGGTGGGGTGCGAACACCGGGGAGCTGTTTTTT. Translating it yields CSARDLRWGANTGELFF.

This clonotype was observed many times. The chain has TRBV5-1 and TRBJ1-1, with D possibly being TRBD1 (6 bases). Germline values: CDR1 SGHRS, CDR2 YFSETQ. The length of the CDR3 is 12 residues. V gave up 0 bases and J gave up 8 bases, with 8 bases separating them. CDR3 DNA: TGCGCCAGCAGCTTGGCCGGACAGGAAGCTTTCTTT. This codes for CASSLAGQEAFF. The full variable domain, rest sourced from reference TRBV5-1 and TRBJ1-1, is KAGVTQTPRYLIKTRGQQVTLSCSPISGHRSVSWYQQTPGQGLQFLFEYFSETQRNKGNFPGRFSGRQFSNSRSEMNVSTLELGDSALYLCASSLAGQEAFFGQGTRLTVV.

This clonotype came up many times. The genes are TRBV5-1 and TRBJ2-5; D not resolved. The CDR3 has 11 residues. V was shortened by 2 bases and J by 1 base, with 0 bases between the two germline ends. Looked up from germline, CDR1 is SGHRS and CDR2 is YFSETQ. This CDR3 is CASSFQETQYF. CDR3 coding DNA: TGCGCCAGCAGCTTCCAAGAGACCCAGTACTTC.

Sample share makes this clonotype medium-sized. The V call is TRBV29-1, the J call TRBJ1-3; D unresolved. V lost 7 bases to trimming and J lost 0 bases, with 19 bases between them. Germline CDR1 is SQVTM and CDR2 is ANQGSEA. The CDR3 extends over 16 amino acids. The CDR3 loop reads CSALSRDASSGNTIYF. CDR3 sequence (DNA): TGCAGCGCCCTGTCACGCGACGCTAGCTCTGGAAACACCATATATTTT.

This clonotype was seen ten or more times. The V call is TRBV20-1, the J call TRBJ2-3; weak D call: TRBD1 (7 bases). The germline V gene encodes CDR1 DFQATT and CDR2 SNEGSKA (reference sequence). V shed 0 bases and J shed 8 bases, with 27 bases lying between them. CDR3 length: 18 residues. DNA for the CDR3: TGCAGTGCTAGAGATTCCAGCAGGGGGGTTTATTTATCCGGTACGCAGTATTTT. It codes for CSARDSSRGVYLSGTQYF.

This clonotype was detected ten times or more. The chain uses TRBV20-1 and TRBJ2-1; 8 nucleotides align to TRBD2. V lost 0 bases, J lost 0 bases, and 4 bases stayed unmatched. The CDR3 is made up of 16 amino acids. CDR1 is DFQATT, CDR2 SNEGSKA, per germline (reference sequence). This CDR3 is CSARDGSGSSYNEQFF. CDR3 bases: TGCAGTGCTAGAGATGGAAGCGGGAGCTCCTACAATGAGCAGTTCTTC.

Within the sample, this clonotype is medium-sized. In DNA form, the CDR3 reads TGTGCCAGCAGCCCCCAGAGAGGGGGCCGCACAGATACGCAGTATTTT. Translated, it gives CASSPQRGGRTDTQYF. The chain couples TRBV7-2 to TRBJ2-3; TRBD1 agrees at 7 bases. The length of the CDR3 is 16 residues. Trimming cost V 5 bases and J 1 base; bases outside gene matches: 9. The germline gives CDR1 SGHTA, CDR2 FQGNSA.

This clonotype has at least ten counts. The V call is TRBV20-1, the J call TRBJ1-5, with 9 bases lining up with TRBD1. The CDR3 totals 14 residues. Looked up from germline, CDR1 is DFQATT and CDR2 is SNEGSKA (reference sequence). The trim removed 3 bases at V and 4 bases at J, leaving 4 bases unmatched. The CDR3 sequence is CSASLGTGNQPQHF. The CDR3 region has the DNA TGCAGTGCTAGTCTAGGGACAGGGAATCAGCCCCAGCATTTT.

This clonotype was observed at least ten times. This chain uses TRBV4-1 with TRBJ2-2; 8 bases agree with TRBD1. Losses at the gene ends were 1 base for V and 2 bases for J; bases not matched to a gene: 3. This CDR3 has 16 residues. In germline, CDR1 is MGHRA, CDR2 YSYEKL. CDR3 bases: TGCGCCAGCAGCCAAGGACAGGGGCTAAACACCGGGGAGCTGTTTTTT. Amino acids: CASSQGQGLNTGELFF.

This clonotype has at least ten counts. The chain is built from TRBV5-1 and TRBJ1-2, with TRBD1 as a possible D gene (6 bases). This CDR3 is 16 amino acids long. CDR1 is SGHRS and CDR2 is YFSETQ in the germline V gene. Trimming shortened V by 8 bases and J by 6 bases, and 26 bases separated the two germline ends. CDR3 nucleotides: TGCGCCAGTCACTCTGGGAGGGGGGCGTCTGACCATGGCTACACCTTC. Translating it yields CASHSGRGASDHGYTF.

This chain uses TRBV7-2 with TRBJ2-5; the D gene is possibly TRBD1 (6 bases). CDR1 and CDR2 (germline): SGHTA, FQGNSA. This CDR3 comprises 16 residues. V was trimmed by 3 bases and J by 2 bases, leaving 16 bases between them. CDR3 protein: CASSFVRERGQETQYF. The CDR3 DNA reads TGTGCCAGCAGCTTCGTGAGGGAGAGGGGGCAAGAGACCCAGTACTTC.

This clonotype was counted at least ten times. This sequence joins TRBV13 and TRBJ2-7; D remains ambiguous. CDR3 length equals 12 residues. From germline, CDR1 is PRHDT and CDR2 FYEKMQ (reference sequence). Trimming removed 5 bases from V and 0 bases from J, with 5 bases in between. The CDR3 DNA reads as TGTGCCAGCAGCCCTAACTCCTACGAGCAGTACTTC. Residues: CASSPNSYEQYF.

In its sample, this clonotype was seen many times. The rearrangement uses TRBV7-2 and TRBJ1-2, with D tentatively TRBD1 (5 bases). V was cut by 5 bases and J by 2 bases, with 15 bases left in between. The germline CDR1 and CDR2 sequences are SGHTA and FQGNSA. CDR3 length: 15 amino acids. Here the CDR3 DNA reads TGTGCCAGCAGCCCGATCCGGGACGGAAACTATGGCTACACCTTC. It translates to CASSPIRDGNYGYTF. Using reference TRBV7-2 and TRBJ1-2 for the parts outside the CDR3, the full variable domain is GAGVSQSPSNKVTEKGKDVELRCDPISGHTALYWYRQSLGQGLEFLIYFQGNSAPDKSGLPSDRFSAERTGGSVSTLTIQRTQQEDSAVYLCASSPIRDGNYGYTFGSGTRLTVV.

This clonotype was found many times. An end of the junction differs from the germline gene, which may be a read error. The genes are TRBV6-2 or TRBV6-3 and TRBJ1-1, with D perhaps matching TRBD1 (6 bases). CDR1 is MNHEY, CDR2 SVGEGT, per germline. This CDR3 contains 13 residues. The CDR3 nucleotides are TGTGCCAGCAATTACCAGGGGAGCACTGAAGCTTTCTTT. Amino acid sequence: CASNYQGSTEAFF.

The CDR3 DNA reads TGTGCCAGTAACCCCGATGGGGGACCCCAGCATTTT. Its protein product is CASNPDGGPQHF. The chain links TRBV19 to TRBJ1-5, with a possible D match to TRBD1 (5 bases). The V gene lost 7 bases and the J gene lost 10 bases, with 14 bases spanning the gap. Germline V lookup: CDR1 LNHDA, CDR2 SQIVND (reference sequence). This CDR3 contains 12 residues. Together with reference TRBV19 and TRBJ1-5, the CDR3 gives the full variable domain: DGGITQSPKYLFRKEGQNVTLSCEQNLNHDAMYWYRQDPGQGLRLIYYSQIVNDFQKGDIAEGYSVSREKKESFPLTVTSAQKNPTAFYLCASNPDGGPQHFGDGTRLSIL.

In this sample, this clonotype turned up many times. J is TRBJ2-7 and V is TRBV5-1; no firm D call. The CDR3 length is 15 residues. The V end lost 0 bases, the J end lost 0 bases, and 10 bases lay between the germline ends. CDR1 SGHRS and CDR2 YFSETQ come from the germline V gene. The CDR3 region is CASSLAAGVSYEQYF. In DNA, the CDR3 is TGCGCCAGCAGCTTGGCGGCCGGAGTCTCCTACGAGCAGTACTTC.

This clonotype was detected many times. V usage is TRBV4-1 and J usage is TRBJ2-2, with D tentatively TRBD2 (6 bases). CDR1 MGHRA and CDR2 YSYEKL come from the germline V gene. Trimming cost V 0 bases and J 4 bases, with 18 bases left between them. The CDR3 runs 18 residues. In DNA form, the CDR3 reads TGCGCCAGCAGCCAAGATCACAGTTTGGGGGGTGGCACCGGGGAGCTGTTTTTT. Its translation: CASSQDHSLGGGTGELFF.

This clonotype was seen ten or more times. The J gene is TRBJ1-2, the V gene TRBV28; D unclear. In germline, CDR1 is MDHEN, CDR2 SYDVKM. This CDR3 spans 17 amino acids. The V gene lost 8 bases and the J gene lost 4 bases, with 26 bases spanning the gap. Written as DNA, the CDR3 is TGTGCCAGCCGGGTGTCCTCCGGCCGGCGGAGCAGCTATGGCTACACCTTC. The encoded protein is CASRVSSGRRSSYGYTF.

This clonotype was detected ten times or more. The junction and the germline gene differ at one end; a read error may be behind it. The chain couples TRBV7-2 to TRBJ2-1; TRBD2 matches 13 bases. CDR1 is SGHTA and CDR2 is FQGNSA in the germline V gene. CDR3 size: 15 residues. CDR3 sequence (DNA): TGTGCCAGCAACTTACGGACTAGCGGGGGCCCCGAGCAGTTCTTC. Protein sequence: CASNLRTSGGPEQFF. The whole variable domain, filled in from reference TRBV7-2 and TRBJ2-1, reads GAGVSQSPSNKVTEKGKDVELRCDPISGHTALYWYRQSLGQGLEFLIYFQGNSAPDKSGLPSDRFSAERTGGSVSTLTIQRTQQEDSAVYLCASNLRTSGGPEQFFGPGTRLTVL.

About this clonotype itself: This could be a read error, since a much larger clone is one nucleotide away. This sequence joins TRBV5-2 and TRBJ2-1; the D segment call TRBD2 is taken from the table without a DNA check. TRBV5-2 is tagged as a pseudogene. The CDR3 length is 15 residues. This chain's CDR3 is CAGSLIRTSYNEQFF. CDR3 in DNA: TGTGCCGGCAGCTTGATCCGGACTAGTTACAATGAGCAGTTCTTC.

The V call is TRBV20-1, the J call TRBJ2-1; D is uncertain. The CDR3 is made up of 17 amino acids. Germline-derived CDR1 and CDR2 are DFQATT and SNEGSKA (reference sequence). The germline V and J ends were trimmed by 4 bases and 0 bases, with 19 bases remaining between them. The CDR3 sequence is CSAKAPYSITSYNEQFF. CDR3 nucleotide sequence: TGCAGTGCTAAGGCCCCCTACTCGATAACCTCCTACAATGAGCAGTTCTTC.

This chain links TRBV11-2 with TRBJ2-1; possible D gene TRBD2, 6 bases. CDR1 SGHAT and CDR2 FQNNGV come from the germline V gene. The CDR3 totals 15 residues. V lost 4 bases and J lost 3, with 13 bases in between. In nucleotides, the CDR3 is TGTGCCAGCAGCTCGTCGGGACTCGGCTACAATGAGCAGTTCTTC. The encoded protein is CASSSSGLGYNEQFF.

About this clonotype: This may come from a read error, since a much larger clone is one base off. This chain uses TRBV29-1 with TRBJ2-6, with D possibly being TRBD2 (5 bases). The CDR3 length is 13 residues. Trimming took off 5 bases at V and 8 bases at J, with 13 bases between the two ends. Germline values: CDR1 SQVTM, CDR2 ANQGSEA. The CDR3 DNA reads as TGCAGCGTTAACGGGGTAGGGCCCAACGTCCTGACTTTC. This sequence encodes CSVNGVGPNVLTF.

Worth noting for this clonotype: This may stem from a read error, because a much larger clone lies one nucleotide away. This chain uses TRBV18 with TRBJ1-1; D is perhaps TRBD1 (5 bases). The CDR3 is made up of 13 amino acids. The germline CDR1 and CDR2 sequences are KGHSH and LQKENI. The CDR3, as DNA: TGTGCCGGCTCACCCCAGGGGAACACTGAAGCTTTCTTT. Translating it yields CAGSPQGNTEAFF.

This clonotype was recorded many times. The DNA for the CDR3 is TGTGCCACTACCGGGATCGAACTCTACGAGCAGTACTTC. Its protein product is CATTGIELYEQYF. This sequence joins TRBV27 and TRBJ2-7, with D possibly being TRBD2 (5 bases). Per the germline V gene, CDR1 is MNHEY and CDR2 is SMNVEV (reference sequence). This CDR3 spans 13 amino acids. V was clipped by 10 bases and J by 3 bases, with 16 bases between them.

This clonotype was observed many times. The J gene is TRBJ1-4, the V gene TRBV5-1; weak D call: TRBD1 (5 bases). The V end was cut by 4 bases, the J end by 7 bases, with 20 bases between. Germline V gene data show CDR1 as SGHRS and CDR2 as YFSETQ. The CDR3 spans 16 residues. The CDR3 coding sequence is TGCGCCAGCAGCCTGGGGACTTCCTCTGGGGGTGAAAAACTGTTTTTT. It yields the protein CASSLGTSSGGEKLFF.

This clonotype was observed at least ten times. The gene calls are TRBV5-6 and TRBJ2-5; D is unresolved. This CDR3 has 15 amino acids. CDR1 is SGHDT, CDR2 YYEEEE, per germline. Trimming stripped 1 base from V and 1 base from J, with 11 bases between. The CDR3 loop reads CASSLFAAFQETQYF. The CDR3 DNA reads TGTGCCAGCAGCTTGTTCGCGGCTTTCCAAGAGACCCAGTACTTC.

This chain connects TRBV10-3 to TRBJ2-7, with D possibly TRBD2 on 5 matching bases. This CDR3 has 13 residues. V gave up 2 bases and J gave up 5 bases, with 10 bases separating them. Germline CDR1 reads ENHRY; CDR2 reads SYGVKD. CDR3 loop: CAISEKVRDEQYF. Here the CDR3 DNA reads TGTGCCATCAGTGAGAAGGTGAGGGACGAGCAGTACTTC.